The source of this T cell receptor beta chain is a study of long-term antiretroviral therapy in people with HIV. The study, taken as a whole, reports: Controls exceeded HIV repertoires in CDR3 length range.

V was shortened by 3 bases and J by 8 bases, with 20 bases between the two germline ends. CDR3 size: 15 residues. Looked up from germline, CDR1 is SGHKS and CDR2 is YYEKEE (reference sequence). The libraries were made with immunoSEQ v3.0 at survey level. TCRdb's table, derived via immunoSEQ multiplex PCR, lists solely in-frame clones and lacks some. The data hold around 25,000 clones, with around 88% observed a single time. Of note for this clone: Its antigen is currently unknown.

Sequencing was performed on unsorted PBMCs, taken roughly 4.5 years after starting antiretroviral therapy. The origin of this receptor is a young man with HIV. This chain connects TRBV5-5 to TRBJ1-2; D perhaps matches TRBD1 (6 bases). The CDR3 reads CASSYPQGQGGGYTF. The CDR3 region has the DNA TGTGCCAGCAGCTATCCCCAGGGGCAGGGCGGGGGCTACACCTTC.